A single sample gave rise to the 17 T cell receptor beta chains below, sequenced in a study of blood T cell repertoires in COVID-19. Sequencing used immunoSEQ multiplex PCR; TCRdb keeps in-frame clones, though not all of them. Counted here are 250,000 to 300,000 clones, over 75% occurring once; the ten biggest clones make up roughly a sixth. The sample consisted of PBMCs or T cells enriched from blood (not recorded which). These receptor sequences come from a man between 18 and 29 years old who had recovered from COVID-19.

The chain carries TRBV15 and TRBJ2-1; 9 bases line up with TRBD1. Germline V gene sequence: CDR1 LNHNV, CDR2 YYDKDF (reference sequence). The CDR3 runs 16 residues. Trimming cost V 4 bases and J 7 bases; bases outside gene matches: 11. The CDR3 protein is CATSIGTGFRGNEQFF. In nucleotides, the CDR3 is TGTGCCACCAGCATAGGGACAGGGTTTCGTGGGAATGAGCAGTTCTTC.

The genes are TRBV25-1 and TRBJ2-7; maybe TRBD2 (5 bases). The CDR3 contains 14 residues. Germline assignment: CDR1 MGHDK and CDR2 SYGVNS. V was pared by 1 base and J by 4 bases, with 11 bases between. The CDR3 sequence: CASSEFYGIYEQYF. The CDR3 region has the DNA TGTGCCAGCAGTGAATTTTACGGGATATACGAGCAGTACTTC.

V gene TRBV9 combines with J gene TRBJ1-2, with 7 nucleotides matching TRBD1. The V gene's germline CDR1 is SGDLS and CDR2 YYNGEE. CDR3 length equals 16 residues. With V trimmed by 3 bases and J by 2 bases, 10 bases remained unmatched. The CDR3 DNA sequence: TGTGCCAGCAGCGCCGAGACAGGGTTAAGGAACTATGGCTACACCTTC. Translated: CASSAETGLRNYGYTF.

The genes are TRBV10-1 and TRBJ2-1; 10 positions agree with TRBD2. There are 17 residues in the CDR3. Germline V gene lookup returns CDR1 WNHNN and CDR2 SYGVQD (reference sequence). The ends lost 4 bases at V and 0 bases at J; junction bases unmatched: 6. This chain's CDR3 is CASSVVAGGGSYNEQFF. CDR3 nucleotide sequence: TGCGCCAGCAGTGTCGTAGCGGGAGGTGGCTCCTACAATGAGCAGTTCTTC.

The rearrangement links TRBV6-5 to TRBJ1-2, with D possibly matching TRBD1 (6 bases). This CDR3 contains 13 residues. Germline values: CDR1 MNHEY, CDR2 SVGAGI. V lost 5 bases and J 6 bases, leaving 13 bases between the germline ends. The CDR3 loop is CASSHPDSHGYTF. CDR3 in DNA: TGTGCCAGCAGTCATCCGGACAGCCATGGCTACACCTTC.

This clone was recorded only once. The V call is TRBV7-3, the J call TRBJ1-1; the D is unclear. Trimming left V 5 bases short and J 0 bases short, with 7 bases between. Germline V gives CDR1 SGHTA, CDR2 FQGTGA. This CDR3 has 13 residues. The CDR3, as DNA: TGTGCCAGCAGCGTCCAGATGAACACTGAAGCTTTCTTT. Amino acids: CASSVQMNTEAFF.

The V call is TRBV18, the J call TRBJ2-1, with TRBD2 as a possible D gene (5 bases). Trimming shortened V by 3 bases and J by 5 bases, and 14 bases separated the two germline ends. Germline loops: CDR1 KGHSH, CDR2 LQKENI. The CDR3 runs 15 residues. For the CDR3, the DNA is TGTGCCAGCTCACCTAGAAGCGGAGACAACAATGAGCAGTTCTTC. Translating it yields CASSPRSGDNNEQFF.

A few counts support this clone. The chain joins TRBV5-8 to TRBJ1-2; D is unresolved. Looked up from germline, CDR1 is SGHTS and CDR2 is YDEGEE. This CDR3 is built from 12 residues. Trimming shortened V by 0 bases and J by 8 bases, and 8 bases separated the two germline ends. Written as DNA, the CDR3 is TGTGCCAGCAGCTTGGTTTTGAGGGGCTACACCTTC. This gives the protein CASSLVLRGYTF.

The chain recombines TRBV10-1 with TRBJ2-7; 7 nucleotides agree with TRBD2. V lost 3 bases to trimming and J lost 1 base; unmatched junction nucleotides: 6. The CDR3 runs to 15 residues. Germline assignment: CDR1 WNHNN and CDR2 SYGVQD (reference sequence). The CDR3 region has the DNA TGCGCCAGCAGTGATACCCTAGCGGCTTCCTACGAGCAGTACTTC. Its protein product is CASSDTLAASYEQYF.

J is TRBJ1-1 and V is TRBV19; D gene uncertain. This CDR3 is 14 amino acids long. CDR1 and CDR2 from the germline V gene are LNHDA and SQIVND (reference sequence). V shed 9 bases and J shed 0 bases, with 14 bases lying between them. In nucleotides, the CDR3 is TGTGCCAGCGCTACACGGGGATTGAACACTGAAGCTTTCTTT. Residues: CASATRGLNTEAFF.

The genes are TRBV6-5 and TRBJ1-2; 7 positions agree with TRBD1. The V gene's germline CDR1 is MNHEY and CDR2 SVGAGI. The junction had 4 bases not matched to a gene; V was cut back by 6 bases and J by 3 bases. The CDR3 is 13 amino acids. CDR3 loop: CASSRQGHYGYTF. Here the CDR3 DNA reads TGTGCCAGCAGCCGACAGGGTCACTATGGCTACACCTTC.

The V call is TRBV6-1, the J call TRBJ2-7, with 8 bases that match TRBD1. Trimming took 0 bases from V and 7 from J; bases not matched to a gene: 8. The CDR3 contains 15 residues. The germline gives CDR1 MNHNS, CDR2 SASEGT. The CDR3 sequence: CASSEAWQGAGEQYF. DNA of the CDR3: TGTGCCAGCAGTGAAGCGTGGCAGGGGGCGGGGGAGCAGTACTTC.

V usage is TRBV28 and J usage is TRBJ2-7, with D perhaps matching TRBD1 (5 bases). This CDR3 region has 14 residues. Germline lookup yields CDR1 MDHEN and CDR2 SYDVKM. The germline V and J ends were trimmed by 3 bases and 0 bases, with 9 bases remaining between them. The CDR3 bases are TGTGCCAGCAGTTTGCACAGGCCCTCCTACGAGCAGTACTTC. Its translation is CASSLHRPSYEQYF.

Only one count was recorded for this clone. This chain links TRBV2 with TRBJ1-5; D possibly corresponds to TRBD1 (5 bases). The CDR3 consists of 16 residues. Trimming pared 1 base from V and 1 base from J, leaving 11 bases between. Germline V CDR1 and CDR2: SNHLY, FYNNEI. The CDR3 DNA follows: TGTGCCAGCAGTGAAGTCGGGGGTTCCAGCAATCAGCCCCAGCATTTT. Amino acids: CASSEVGGSSNQPQHF.

The chain joins TRBV5-1 to TRBJ2-3; 8 nucleotides align to TRBD1. Germline loops: CDR1 SGHRS, CDR2 YFSETQ. CDR3 length: 14 amino acids. V lost 1 base to trimming and J lost 7 bases; unmatched junction nucleotides: 5. CDR3 DNA sequence: TGCGCCAGCAGCTTGTGGGACAGGTCCAATACGCAGTATTTT. Protein sequence: CASSLWDRSNTQYF.

V is TRBV18 and J is TRBJ1-1, with TRBD1 as a possible D gene (5 bases). The length of the CDR3 is 13 residues. CDR1 and CDR2 from the germline V gene are KGHSH and LQKENI. Trimming took 2 bases from V and 4 from J, leaving 8 bases between them. CDR3 nucleotide sequence: TGTGCCAGCTCACCAGGGGCCGGCACTGAAGCTTTCTTT. Its protein is CASSPGAGTEAFF.

This clone appeared a few times. V is TRBV5-4 and J is TRBJ2-2, with 8 bases that match TRBD2. The J segment lost 1 base and the V segment lost 3 bases, leaving 8 bases of the junction unmatched. The CDR3 is made up of 17 amino acids. Germline CDR1 reads SGHNT; CDR2 reads YYREEE (reference sequence). CDR3 protein: CASSSRPGLGNTGELFF. CDR3 nucleotide sequence: TGTGCCAGCAGCTCTCGGCCGGGACTAGGGAACACCGGGGAGCTGTTTTTT. Filled out from reference TRBV5-4 and TRBJ2-2, the complete variable domain reads ETGVTQSPTHLIKTRGQQVTLRCSSQSGHNTVSWYQQALGQGPQFIFQYYREEENGRGNFPPRFSGLQFPNYSSELNVNALELDDSALYLCASSSRPGLGNTGELFFGEGSRLTVL.